The next 5 T cell receptor beta chains were all read from a single sample in a study of T cell changes during pregnancy in multiple sclerosis. Sequencing was performed with immunoSEQ multiplex PCR; in TCRdb, only in-frame clones are kept and a portion is missing. The sample records about 40,000 clones, 90% being singletons. The sequencing used CD4+ T cells from peripheral blood mononuclear cells, collected in the third trimester of pregnancy. The origin of the receptors is a female donor with multiple sclerosis, enrolled in a pregnancy study.

The chain joins TRBV5-1 to TRBJ2-7; TRBD1 matches 8 bases. Germline assignment: CDR1 SGHRS and CDR2 YFSETQ. This CDR3 has 14 amino acids. V shed 0 bases and J 7 bases; nucleotides not matched to a gene: 6. CDR3 DNA: TGCGCCAGCAGCTTGGGGACAGGGCCTGGAGAGCAGTACTTC. It is translated as CASSLGTGPGEQYF.

V gene TRBV7-3 combines with J gene TRBJ2-1, with 12 nucleotides matching TRBD2. The length of the CDR3 is 14 residues. Germline-derived CDR1 and CDR2 are SGHTA and FQGTGA. Trimming removed 3 bases from V and 8 bases from J; junction bases left unmatched: 2. CDR3 loop: CASSFRTSGDEQFF. DNA of the CDR3: TGTGCCAGCAGCTTCCGGACTAGCGGGGATGAGCAGTTCTTC.

The chain is built from TRBV5-5 and TRBJ2-7; 10 positions match TRBD2. V trimming: 0 bases; J trimming: 5 bases; junction bases outside the gene matches: 5. There are 15 residues in the CDR3. The germline CDR1 and CDR2 sequences are SGHKS and YYEKEE (reference sequence). Here the CDR3 reads CASSLGVAGGDEQYF. The DNA of the CDR3 is TGTGCCAGCAGCTTGGGGGTAGCGGGAGGAGACGAGCAGTACTTC.

The chain uses TRBV27 and TRBJ2-5; D might be TRBD1 (6 bases). The end of the DNA is better explained by TRBJ2-7, so the J call may be wrong. Germline V CDR1 and CDR2: MNHEY, SMNVEV (reference sequence). This CDR3 is built from 14 residues. Here the CDR3 reads CASIRDINSYEQYF. The CDR3 region has the DNA TGTGCCAGCATTCGGGACATTAATTCCTACGAGCAGTACTTC.

The rearrangement joins TRBV6-1 to TRBJ1-5; tentative D call: TRBD1 (6 bases). CDR3 length equals 14 residues. The ends were cut back, 3 bases at V and 12 bases at J, with 18 bases in the middle. Germline V gene sequence: CDR1 MNHNS, CDR2 SASEGT. This CDR3 is CASSDRGWGLDQHF. DNA of the CDR3: TGTGCCAGCAGTGACAGGGGTTGGGGTTTGGACCAGCATTTT.